This T cell receptor (beta chain) was documented in a study of cytomegalovirus exposure and HLA in healthy donors. CDR1 and CDR2 (germline): KGHSH, LQKENI. The CDR3 has 18 amino acids. The V gene end was trimmed by 6 bases and the J gene end by 4 bases; junction bases not matched to a gene: 12. Data came from immunoSEQ multiplex PCR; TCRdb stores just in-frame clones and leaves some out. Altogether more than 100,000 clones are present, more than 70% being singletons, with the ten largest covering about 1.4%. V gene TRBV18 combines with J gene TRBJ2-2, with 12 bases identical to TRBD2. The sequenced material came from PBMCs. The receptor was derived from a man aged 30-40 years in good health and CMV-seronegative. CDR3 coding DNA: TGTGCCAGCTCTCTATTCACCCGACTAGCGGGAGCCACCGGGGAGCTGTTTTTT. This encodes CASSLFTRLAGATGELFF.